One sample yielded the 6 T cell receptor beta chains listed below, sequenced in a study of T cell repertoires and HLA-DP antigens. Data came from immunoSEQ multiplex PCR; TCRdb stores just in-frame clones and leaves some out. The table has 85,000 to 90,000 clones, 86% seen once. Their antigens remain unidentified. Sequenced: CD4+ T cells from PBMCs. The source of these receptors is a man between 50 and 59 years old in good health and CMV-seronegative.

The J gene is TRBJ2-1, the V gene TRBV4-3; D is unclear. Germline lookup yields CDR1 LGHNA and CDR2 YSLEER. Trimming removed 0 bases from V and 9 bases from J, with 6 bases in between. The CDR3 consists of 12 residues. DNA for the CDR3: TGCGCCAGCAGCCAAGATAAACGTGAGCAGTTCTTC. Its protein product is CASSQDKREQFF.

The chain couples TRBV4-3 to TRBJ2-1; 10 nucleotides align to TRBD2. This CDR3 comprises 14 residues. V was pared by 8 bases and J by 7 bases, with 8 bases of the junction left unmatched. CDR1 LGHNA and CDR2 YSLEER come from the germline V gene. This CDR3 reads CASSLAGLFNEQFF. The CDR3 nucleotides read TGCGCCAGCTCACTAGCGGGACTTTTTAATGAGCAGTTCTTC.

This chain joins TRBV23-1 and TRBJ1-5; D unresolved. TRBV23-1 is marked as an open reading frame, function uncertain. Trimming took off 4 bases at V and 6 bases at J, with 4 bases between the two ends. The CDR3 is 11 residues long. The CDR3, as DNA: TGCGCCAGCAGTCCGGCTCAGCCCCAGCATTTT. Protein sequence: CASSPAQPQHF.

V and J are TRBV5-1 and TRBJ2-7; D ambiguous. Trimming cost V 1 base and J 0 bases, with 8 bases left between them. Germline V gene lookup returns CDR1 SGHRS and CDR2 YFSETQ. The length of the CDR3 is 14 residues. Written as DNA, the CDR3 is TGCGCCAGCAGCTTGACAGTAACCTCCTACGAGCAGTACTTC. Protein: CASSLTVTSYEQYF.

The chain carries TRBV5-1 and TRBJ1-4; 7 nucleotides agree with TRBD1. The germline V gene encodes CDR1 SGHRS and CDR2 YFSETQ. The trim removed 0 bases at V and 6 bases at J, leaving 5 bases unmatched. This CDR3 is 15 amino acids long. The CDR3 loop is CASSLAARGDEKLFF. Here the CDR3 DNA reads TGCGCCAGCAGCTTGGCCGCCAGGGGGGATGAAAAACTGTTTTTT.

CDR3 bases: TGTGCCAGCAGCCCGAGAAGGGATTTTGGCTACACCTTC. Translated: CASSPRRDFGYTF. The rearrangement uses TRBV7-9 and TRBJ1-2; no clear D gene. The CDR3 has 13 residues. Trimming cost V 5 bases and J 7 bases, with 14 bases left between them. The V gene's germline CDR1 is SEHNR and CDR2 FQNEAQ (reference sequence).